This T cell receptor beta chain was retrieved from a study of regulatory T cells in long-lasting Graves disease (dated by TCRdb to 2020 to 2023). Context from the whole study: Patients with newly diagnosed Graves' disease had been on antithyroid drugs for under 3 months. The study was conducted in China and was registered as a clinical trial. Peripheral blood TCR sequencing and RNA sequencing compared persistent Graves' disease patients with newly diagnosed Graves' disease patients. A total of about 35 samples underwent TCR sequencing, from 13 patients with persistent Graves' disease and approximately 20 patients with newly diagnosed Graves' disease.

The library relied on multiplex PCR. Sequencing took place on an Illumina HiSeq 4000. TCR beta libraries were built with iRepertoire HTBI primers and Arm-PCR amplification of CDR3 regions. Before sequencing, the PCR products underwent gel purification. From the authors' description of their analysis: Across samples, roughly 60 TRBV and roughly 13 TRBJ segments were identified and used for gene usage analysis of CDR3 amino acid clonotypes. Filtered high-quality paired reads were merged into contigs using COPE and FqMerger. BLAST was used to align contigs to IMGT TRBV, TRBD and TRBJ reference genes, with CDR3 defined following IMGT. Any clonotype with a frequency above 0.1% was counted as a highly expanded clone. Shannon entropy served as the measure of repertoire diversity, while the Gini coefficient captured V-J evenness. A clonotype found in more than one individual was treated as public. In TCRdb, the public reads were trimmed at Q25 with fastp and aligned with MiXCR, with productive beta chains retained. CDR3 protein duplicates are merged, each entry listing the most common genes and DNA. These V and J calls originate from TCRdb's pipeline instead of the authors' own analysis. The sample table lists about 330,000 distinct CDR3 sequences, roughly 15% of them with a count of one. About 19% of the sample comes from the top ten.

This clonotype came up many times. It has no known antigen specificity. The sample holds no much larger clone one base away, and base qualities are not on file. This sample's time point label indicates: newly diagnosed GD, antithyroid drugs for less than 3 months. RNA was extracted from PBMCs in TRIzol for both TCR sequencing and RNA sequencing. The diagnosis of Graves' disease followed American Thyroid Association guidelines. The patients came from an endocrinology department in Xi'an, China. Each patient gave 7.5 to 10 milliliters of peripheral blood, collected in an EDTA anticoagulant tube. Ficoll Paque Plus density gradient separation was used to isolate PBMCs, and no additional T cell sorting was done. An Agilent 2100 Bioanalyzer and agarose gel were used to assess RNA quality, and a NanoDrop 2000 was used to measure RNA concentration. The CDR3 starts with the cysteine, ends with the phenylalanine, and has 13 residues. The retained sequence is limited to the CDR3, 39 bases, with the frame set at the first base. The V and J ends are trimmed by 8 bases and 2 bases, leaving 13 bases between them. From the germline V gene, CDR1 is MDHEN and CDR2 is SYDVKM.

What the authors observed across the whole study: Only the TCR beta chain was sequenced and analyzed. TRBV28, TRBJ1-2 and TRBJ2-5 were preferentially used in persistent disease, while TRBV20-1 and TRBJ2-1 were favored in newly diagnosed disease. Persistent Graves' disease patients showed lower TCR Shannon entropy and fewer highly expanded clones than newly diagnosed patients, suggesting clonal expansion. Only peripheral blood was studied, because thyroid tissue, the primary lesion, was inaccessible. The small sample size was acknowledged by the authors as a limitation that may reduce accuracy. Patients with persistent disease shared more public clonotypes (under 3,000) than newly diagnosed patients did (around 1,000).

This sample also appeared in a second study, on T cells in Graves' hyperthyroidism and ophthalmopathy. The second investigation adds: Graves' hyperthyroidism was defined as stable when no progression to ophthalmopathy occurred over 18 months of follow-up. The hyperthyroidism patients were between 18 and 65 years old and newly diagnosed, with a disease duration of less than 2 months. The study excluded patients with uncontrolled infections, other autoimmune diseases, pregnancy or lactation. Clinical symptoms, serum thyroxine and TRAb, thyroid ultrasound, and orbital computed tomography formed the basis for the diagnoses. For the first round of RT-PCR on the TCR CDR3, the HTBI primer set was used together with the Qiagen OneStep RT-PCR kit. Blood samples also contained most of the expanded thyroid clonotypes (frequency above 0.001), which suggests that blood repertoires may reflect thyroid immune responses. Ophthalmopathy was separated from stable hyperthyroidism by a 13 V-J signature model, with 87.88% sensitivity and roughly 81% specificity obtained in cross-validation and 80%/75% obtained in testing. In validation, progression to ophthalmopathy was predicted by the model with 65% to 71% sensitivity and 72.22% specificity, a median of roughly 6 months before onset. To identify TCR V-J signatures that set the groups apart, the researchers used a discovery cohort of 90 to 100 patients, made up of about 44 with Graves' ophthalmopathy and approximately 57 with stable Graves' hyperthyroidism. Whether ophthalmopathy could be predicted prospectively was tested in an independent validation cohort made up of 18 to 20 hyperthyroidism patients plus 17 patients who later progressed to ophthalmopathy. The approximately 90 discovery patients were divided at random into training and test sets in a 7:3 ratio. In addition, the study compared T-cell repertoires in thyroid tissue and in blood from five to seven Graves' hyperthyroidism patients. Once sampling was done, hyperthyroidism patients were given methimazole at a starting dose of 30 mg daily, whereas ophthalmopathy patients were given high-dose intravenous methylprednisolone. Libraries were constructed in a second round of multiplex PCR, after which size selection and purification were carried out. The libraries were sequenced on an Illumina HiSeq2000 using paired-end 100 bp reads. Raw data were processed with SOAPnuke, discarding reads with adapters, uncalled bases, mean Phred below 15, or no exact constant-primer or identifier match. COPE v1.2.5 was used to merge high-quality paired reads, and clonotypes were defined as unique nucleotide sequences. MiTCR v1.1 was used to align clonotypes to the IMGT TRBV, TRBD and TRBJ reference segments. The analysis was restricted to V-J combinations with a frequency above 0.0001, which together covered 99.2% of the repertoires. The TCS score was defined as the ratio of F50 (clonal expansion) to E x V (chaos), calculated using BLOSUM62-based TCRdist between CDR3 peptides within each V-J. Welch's t-statistics and random forest reduced 500 to 650 V-J features to 13, which were used in a naive Bayes classifier (R e1071). No statistical method was used to set the sample size in advance, and investigators knew the group allocation. The paper describes TCR Vbeta CDR3 sequencing of 135 peripheral blood samples, made up of 43 ophthalmopathy patients, some 80 hyperthyroidism patients and about 17 progressor patients.

This material consisted of peripheral blood mononuclear cells (PBMCs), taken at new diagnosis, from a patient treated with antithyroid drugs. The chain was built from TRBV28 and TRBJ2-7; the D gene is possibly TRBD1, with 6 bases matching. The receptor was isolated from a woman between 18 and 29 years old with Graves disease. Donor details come from another sample of the same person, matched by shared clones. The DNA sequence is TGTGCCAGCGTATTGACAGGACCCTACGAGCAGTACTTC. Translated, this is CASVLTGPYEQYF.